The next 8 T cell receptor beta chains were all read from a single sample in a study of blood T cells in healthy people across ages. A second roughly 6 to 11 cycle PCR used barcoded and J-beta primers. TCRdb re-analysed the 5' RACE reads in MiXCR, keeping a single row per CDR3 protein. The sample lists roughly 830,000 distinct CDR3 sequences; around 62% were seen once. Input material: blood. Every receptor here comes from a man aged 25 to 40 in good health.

As DNA, the CDR3 is TGTGCCAGCAGCACCTACCGGGGGATTAACTATGGCTACACCTTC. It codes for CASSTYRGINYGYTF. This chain connects TRBV7-3 to TRBJ1-2, with a tentative D call TRBD1 (5 bases). This CDR3 spans 15 amino acids. CDR1 and CDR2 (germline): SGHTA, FQGTGA. Between the trimmed V and J ends, which lost 5 bases and 1 base, there was a span of 14 bases.

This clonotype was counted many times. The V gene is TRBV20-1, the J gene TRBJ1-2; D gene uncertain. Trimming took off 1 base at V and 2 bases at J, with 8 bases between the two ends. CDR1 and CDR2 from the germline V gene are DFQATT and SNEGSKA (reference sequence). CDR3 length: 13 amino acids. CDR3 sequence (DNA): TGCAGTGCTAGAGTGGCAGGAAACTATGGCTACACCTTC. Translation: CSARVAGNYGYTF.

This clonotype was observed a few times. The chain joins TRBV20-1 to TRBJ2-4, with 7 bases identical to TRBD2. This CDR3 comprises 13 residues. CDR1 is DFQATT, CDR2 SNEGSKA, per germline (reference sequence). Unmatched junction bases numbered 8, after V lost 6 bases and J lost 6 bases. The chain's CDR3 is CSAPPGRGNIQYF. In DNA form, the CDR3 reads TGCAGTGCCCCACCAGGGAGGGGAAACATTCAGTACTTC.

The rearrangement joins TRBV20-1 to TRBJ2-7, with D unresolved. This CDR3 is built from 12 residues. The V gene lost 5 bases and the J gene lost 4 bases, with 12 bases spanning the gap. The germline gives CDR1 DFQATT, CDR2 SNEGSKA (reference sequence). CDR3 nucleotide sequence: TGCAGTGCTGCCAGCAGTGTTTACGAGCAGTACTTC. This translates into CSAASSVYEQYF.

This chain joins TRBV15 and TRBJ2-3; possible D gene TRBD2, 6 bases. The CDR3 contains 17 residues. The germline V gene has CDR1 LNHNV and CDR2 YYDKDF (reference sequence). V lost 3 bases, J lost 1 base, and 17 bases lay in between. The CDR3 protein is CATSSRTAGYGTDTQYF. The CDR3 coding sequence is TGTGCCACCAGCAGCCGGACGGCGGGATACGGCACAGATACGCAGTATTTT.

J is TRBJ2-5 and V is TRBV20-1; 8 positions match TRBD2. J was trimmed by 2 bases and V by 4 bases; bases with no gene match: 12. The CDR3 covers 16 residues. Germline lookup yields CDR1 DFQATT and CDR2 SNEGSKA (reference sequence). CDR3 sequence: CSATRGAGRGQETQYF. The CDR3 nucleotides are TGCAGTGCTACGCGGGGGGCCGGGCGGGGACAAGAGACCCAGTACTTC.

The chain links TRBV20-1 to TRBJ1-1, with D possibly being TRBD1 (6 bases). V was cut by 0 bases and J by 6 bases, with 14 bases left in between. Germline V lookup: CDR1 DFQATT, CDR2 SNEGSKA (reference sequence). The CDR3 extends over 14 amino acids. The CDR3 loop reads CSARDWATGAEAFF. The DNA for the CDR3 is TGCAGTGCTAGAGATTGGGCGACAGGCGCTGAAGCTTTCTTT.

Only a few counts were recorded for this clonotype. The CDR3 spells CASSFELAAETQYF. For the CDR3, the DNA is TGTGCCAGCAGTTTCGAACTAGCCGCAGAGACCCAGTACTTC. This chain uses TRBV12-3 or TRBV12-4 with TRBJ2-5; a weak D match, TRBD2 (6 bases). With 3 bases removed from V and 4 bases from J, the gap between germline ends came to 12 bases. CDR3 length equals 14 residues.